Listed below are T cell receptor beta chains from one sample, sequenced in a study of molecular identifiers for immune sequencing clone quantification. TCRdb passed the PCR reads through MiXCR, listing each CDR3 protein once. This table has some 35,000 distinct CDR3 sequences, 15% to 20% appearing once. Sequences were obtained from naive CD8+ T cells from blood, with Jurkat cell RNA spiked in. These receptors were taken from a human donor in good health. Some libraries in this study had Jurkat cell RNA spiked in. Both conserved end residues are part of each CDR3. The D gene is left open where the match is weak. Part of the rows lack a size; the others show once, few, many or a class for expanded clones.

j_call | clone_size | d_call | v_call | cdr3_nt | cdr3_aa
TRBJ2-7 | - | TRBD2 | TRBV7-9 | TGTGCCAGCAGCTTAGCCCCCGGCGGGAGGGCTGAGTACGAGCAGTACTTC | CASSLAPGGRAEYEQYF
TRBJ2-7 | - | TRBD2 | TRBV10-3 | TGTGCCATCAGTGAGAAGGGACTAAGTTCCTACGAGCAGTACTTC | CAISEKGLSSYEQYF
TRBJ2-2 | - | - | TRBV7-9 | TGTGCCAGCAGCCCAAGCTCCCGGGGAGCGGACACCGGGGAGCTGTTTTTT | CASSPSSRGADTGELFF
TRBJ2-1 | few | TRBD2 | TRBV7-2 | TGTGCCAGCAGCTTCAGCGGGGTCTCCTACAATGAGCAGTTCTTC | CASSFSGVSYNEQFF
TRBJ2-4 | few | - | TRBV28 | TGTGCCAGCAGTGATATGACAGAAAACATTCAGTACTTC | CASSDMTENIQYF
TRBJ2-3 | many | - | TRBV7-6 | TGTGCCAGCAGCTTAGTTGGGGGTACTCCAGATACGCAGTATTTT | CASSLVGGTPDTQYF
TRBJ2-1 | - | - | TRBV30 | TGTGCCTGGAGTGTGACAGACTGCAATGAGCAGTTCTTC | CAWSVTDCNEQFF
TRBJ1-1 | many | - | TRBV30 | TGTGCCTGGGACCCGGTCAGAGGGGGGAATGAAGCTTTCTTT | CAWDPVRGGNEAFF
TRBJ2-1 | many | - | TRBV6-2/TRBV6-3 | TGTGCCAGCGGCCGGACCGATTACAATGAGCAGTTCTTC | CASGRTDYNEQFF
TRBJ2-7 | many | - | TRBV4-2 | TGTGCCAGCAGCCCCGGAGGGTACGAGCAGTACTTC | CASSPGGYEQYF
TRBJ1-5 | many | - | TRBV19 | TGTGCCAGTAGTATAAACACCGACCAGCCCCAGCATTTT | CASSINTDQPQHF
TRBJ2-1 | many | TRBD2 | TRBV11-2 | TGTGCCAGCAGCTTAGGGACTAGCTCCTACAATGAGCAGTTCTTC | CASSLGTSSYNEQFF
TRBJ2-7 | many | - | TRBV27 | TGTGCCACTAGGTTTCTCGTAGAGGGCACCTACGAGCAGTACTTC | CATRFLVEGTYEQYF
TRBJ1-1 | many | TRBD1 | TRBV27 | TGTGCCAGCAGTTTCGGACAGGACTTTGAAGCTTTCTTT | CASSFGQDFEAFF
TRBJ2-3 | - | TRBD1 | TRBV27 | TGTGCCAGCAGTCCCCCGACAGGGGCGCTCACAGATACGCAGTATTTT | CASSPPTGALTDTQYF
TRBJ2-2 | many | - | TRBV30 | TGTGCCTGGAAAATTACCGGGACACTCTATACCGGGGAGCTGTTTTTT | CAWKITGTLYTGELFF
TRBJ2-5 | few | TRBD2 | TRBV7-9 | TGTGCCAGCAGCATGACTAGCGGGGGTCCCCAAGAGACCCAGTACTTC | CASSMTSGGPQETQYF
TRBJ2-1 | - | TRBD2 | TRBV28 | TGTGCCAGCACCGAGGTGGGCGGGAGAGGGCTGTATGAGCAGTTCTTC | CASTEVGGRGLYEQFF
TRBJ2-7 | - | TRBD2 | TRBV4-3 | TGCGCCAGCAGCCAAGATCACAGCGGGAGGGCCAACTACGAGCAGTACTTC | CASSQDHSGRANYEQYF
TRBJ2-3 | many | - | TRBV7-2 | TGTGCCAGCAGCTTAGGGGGTTTTGAGGCAGATACGCAGTATTTT | CASSLGGFEADTQYF
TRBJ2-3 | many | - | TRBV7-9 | TGTGCCAGCAGCTTTGAATCCAAGTTAGATACGCAGTATTTT | CASSFESKLDTQYF
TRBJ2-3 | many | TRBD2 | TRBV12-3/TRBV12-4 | TGTGCCAGCAGTCCCGGACTAGCGGGGTGGATCGAGACGCAGTATTTT | CASSPGLAGWIETQYF
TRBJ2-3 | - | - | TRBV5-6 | TGTGCCAGCAGCTTGCAGGGTTTTGGGACTGAGCAGTATTTT | CASSLQGFGTEQYF
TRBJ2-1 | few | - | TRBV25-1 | TGTGCCAGCAGTGAAGAAGGCAGACCTGAGCGGTTCTTC | CASSEEGRPERFF
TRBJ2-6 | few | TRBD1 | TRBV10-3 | TGTGCCATCAGATGGACAGGGGGGGACTACAAAACAAGGGCCAACGTCCTGACTTTC | CAIRWTGGDYKTRANVLTF
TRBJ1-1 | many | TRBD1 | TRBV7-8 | TGTGCCAGCAGCTTACCAGACAGGGGATACACTGAAGCTTTCTTT | CASSLPDRGYTEAFF
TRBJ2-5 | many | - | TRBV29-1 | TGCAGCGTCGATCGGGGGCCGGAGACCCAGTACTTC | CSVDRGPETQYF
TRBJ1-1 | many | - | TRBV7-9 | TGTGCCAGCAGCTTAGCGTTGTCGGAGAACACTGAAGCTTTCTTT | CASSLALSENTEAFF
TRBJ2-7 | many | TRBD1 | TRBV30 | TGTGCCTGGAGCTCGGACAGGGGGAGACCCTACGAGCAGTACTTC | CAWSSDRGRPYEQYF
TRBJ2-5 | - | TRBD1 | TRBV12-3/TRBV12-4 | TGTGCCAGCAGTTCCCCCTCGACAGGGGGCCAAGAGACCCAGTACTTC | CASSSPSTGGQETQYF
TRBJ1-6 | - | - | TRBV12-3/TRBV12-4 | TGTGCCGGCAGCGCAGGTGGTAGCTCCTATAACTCACCCCTCCACTTT | CAGSAGGSSYNSPLHF